One sample yielded the 30 T cell receptor beta chains listed below, sequenced in a study of T cell responses to AZD1222 COVID-19 vaccine (dated by TCRdb to the early 2020s). Taken with the paper, the label for time point translates to: baseline before first vaccination. The treatment or condition label, as the study defines it: meningococcal conjugate vaccine given as trial control. The library was prepared using the immunoSEQ multiplex PCR assay. TCRdb took this table from immuneACCESS and kept in-frame rearrangements with V and J called. Such tables lack part of the clones; where checked against another copy, unresolved V genes explain under half of the gap, and the rest is unexplained. Counted in this sample were about 140,000 clones; 93% of them appeared once. The ten biggest clones cover around 1% of the sample. Sequencing used peripheral blood, obtained on day 0 of MenACWY control vaccination. These receptors were obtained from an adult in good health.

V gene TRBV19 combines with J gene TRBJ1-3; D uncertain. With 3 bases removed from V and 5 bases from J, the gap between germline ends came to 14 bases. This CDR3 region has 15 residues. Germline V gene sequence: CDR1 LNHDA, CDR2 SQIVND (reference sequence). The CDR3 nucleotides read TGTGCCAGTAGTATTAATCAGGCTATAAGAAACACCATATATTTT. Its translation: CASSINQAIRNTIYF.

To note about this clone: Other nucleotide sequences from this sample produce the same CDR3. The chain has TRBV18 and TRBJ1-2; D is ambiguous. The CDR3 has 13 residues. The V and J ends lost 2 bases and 2 bases respectively, with 6 bases between them. The germline V gene has CDR1 KGHSH and CDR2 LQKENI. The CDR3 loop reads CASSPDGNYGYTF. CDR3 sequence (DNA): TGTGCCAGCTCACCAGACGGGAACTATGGCTACACCTTC.

The table lists this clone with a count of one. This chain links TRBV5-1 with TRBJ2-7; 9 bases align to TRBD1. The CDR3 length is 17 residues. Germline V gene data show CDR1 as SGHRS and CDR2 as YFSETQ. J was trimmed by 1 base and V by 4 bases; bases with no gene match: 12. CDR3 nucleotides: TGCGCCAGCAGCACCTACCGGGGGACAGGGTTGTCCTACGAGCAGTACTTC. Translation gives CASSTYRGTGLSYEQYF.

This clone was recorded once. This chain joins TRBV24-1 and TRBJ2-3; perhaps TRBD2 as D (6 bases). The length of the CDR3 is 15 residues. Trimming took 6 bases from V and 4 from J, leaving 16 bases between them. CDR1 and CDR2 (germline): KGHDR, SFDVKD. The CDR3 DNA reads TGTGCCACCAGTATTCAGTCCGGGGAGGCAGATACGCAGTATTTT. Translated, it gives CATSIQSGEADTQYF.

CDR3 coding DNA: TGCGCCAGCAGCCAAACCGACAGAGGCCACTCTGGAAACACCATATATTTT. It translates to CASSQTDRGHSGNTIYF. The chain recombines TRBV4-3 with TRBJ1-3; D perhaps matches TRBD1 (5 bases). Germline V CDR1 and CDR2: LGHNA, YSLEER. Deletions cut 2 bases from V and 0 bases from J, with 14 bases between. The length of the CDR3 is 17 residues.

The CDR3 loop is CASSLVPQGGHEQYF. The CDR3 DNA follows: TGTGCCAGCAGCTTAGTTCCACAGGGTGGGCACGAGCAGTACTTC. The rearrangement links TRBV5-6 to TRBJ2-7, with D tentatively TRBD1 (6 bases). The CDR3 loop spans 15 amino acids. CDR1 is SGHDT, CDR2 YYEEEE, per germline. Trimming stripped 2 bases from V and 5 bases from J, with 17 bases between.

This clone was seen only once. This chain links TRBV7-8 with TRBJ1-2; TRBD1 matches 10 bases. This CDR3 comprises 13 residues. Germline loops: CDR1 SGHVS, CDR2 FQNEAQ. Germline trimming cut 6 bases from V and 2 bases from J; bases unmatched to any gene: 0. CDR3 DNA sequence: TGTGCCAGCAGGGGACAGGGGAACTATGGCTACACCTTC. It translates to CASRGQGNYGYTF. Full variable domain (remainder filled in from reference TRBV7-8 and TRBJ1-2): GAGVSQSPRYKVAKRGQDVALRCDPISGHVSLFWYQQALGQGPEFLTYFQNEAQLDKSGLPSDRFFAERPEGSVSTLKIQRTQQEDSAVYLCASRGQGNYGYTFGSGTRLTVV.

This chain joins TRBV13 and TRBJ2-7; TRBD1 matches at 10 bases. V dropped 4 bases and J dropped 1; count of bases not matched to a gene: 4. Germline CDR1 reads PRHDT; CDR2 reads FYEKMQ (reference sequence). The CDR3 runs to 15 residues. The chain's CDR3 is CASSSRDRGSYEQYF. The DNA of the CDR3 is TGTGCCAGCAGCTCACGGGACAGGGGATCCTACGAGCAGTACTTC.

The chain has TRBV9 and TRBJ1-5; D not resolved. Germline CDR1 and CDR2: SGDLS and YYNGEE. Trimming stripped 0 bases from V and 10 bases from J, with 14 bases between. This CDR3 comprises 14 residues. The CDR3 region has the DNA TGTGCCAGCAGCGTAGGAGCAGAAAAAGGTCCCCAGCATTTT. Translated: CASSVGAEKGPQHF.

J is TRBJ2-7 and V is TRBV3-1 (or the pseudogene TRBV3-2), with 9 nucleotides matching TRBD1. The CDR3 has 15 residues. CDR1 is LGHDT and CDR2 is YNNKEL in the germline V gene (reference sequence). V dropped 0 bases and J dropped 4; count of bases not matched to a gene: 4. This CDR3 is CASSQDWDRAYEQYF. For the CDR3, the DNA is TGTGCCAGCAGCCAAGATTGGGACAGGGCTTACGAGCAGTACTTC.

The V gene is TRBV7-2, the J gene TRBJ1-3, with D possibly TRBD1 on 6 matching bases. The germline gives CDR1 SGHTA, CDR2 FQGNSA. V gave up 5 bases and J gave up 3 bases, with 17 bases separating them. There are 16 residues in the CDR3. The chain's CDR3 is CASSPVGGMNGNTIYF. In nucleotides, the CDR3 is TGTGCCAGCAGCCCAGTAGGGGGGATGAATGGAAACACCATATATTTT. Looking up the rest from reference TRBV7-2 and TRBJ1-3 gives the full variable domain: GAGVSQSPSNKVTEKGKDVELRCDPISGHTALYWYRQSLGQGLEFLIYFQGNSAPDKSGLPSDRFSAERTGGSVSTLTIQRTQQEDSAVYLCASSPVGGMNGNTIYFGEGSWLTVV.

The J gene is TRBJ1-2, the V gene TRBV6-5; 8 bases agree with TRBD1. The J segment lost 0 bases and the V segment lost 8 bases, leaving 8 bases of the junction unmatched. CDR3 size: 15 residues. Germline V gene data show CDR1 as MNHEY and CDR2 as SVGAGI. Here the CDR3 DNA reads TGTGCCAGCCTACGCCCGGACAGGGCTAACTATGGCTACACCTTC. Translation: CASLRPDRANYGYTF.

The chain is built from TRBV2 and TRBJ1-2, with D unresolved. Trimming shortened V by 2 bases and J by 4 bases, and 8 bases separated the two germline ends. CDR1 and CDR2 (germline): SNHLY, FYNNEI. This CDR3 is 13 amino acids long. CDR3: CASSEKGPYGYTF. The CDR3 bases are TGTGCCAGCAGTGAAAAGGGCCCCTATGGCTACACCTTC.

The chain links TRBV27 to TRBJ2-3; D might be TRBD1 (5 bases). Germline V gene sequence: CDR1 MNHEY, CDR2 SMNVEV (reference sequence). The CDR3 is 13 residues long. V was trimmed by 9 bases and J by 1 base, leaving 11 bases between them. CDR3 nucleotides: TGTGCCAGTGGGGCGTTCCGCACAGATACGCAGTATTTT. Amino acids: CASGAFRTDTQYF.

This chain connects TRBV3-1 (or the pseudogene TRBV3-2) to TRBJ2-1, with TRBD2 matching 12 bases. Germline loops: CDR1 LGHDT, CDR2 YNNKEL (reference sequence). The CDR3 spans 13 residues. The J segment lost 15 bases and the V segment lost 3 bases, leaving 6 bases of the junction unmatched. CDR3 in DNA: TGTGCCAGCAGCCAGAGACTAGCGGGAGTGATGTTCTTC. Amino acids: CASSQRLAGVMFF.

V gene TRBV3-1 (or the pseudogene TRBV3-2) combines with J gene TRBJ2-3, with D maybe TRBD1 (7 bases). The CDR3 totals 15 residues. Trimming stripped 4 bases from V and 5 bases from J, with 16 bases between. From germline, CDR1 is LGHDT and CDR2 YNNKEL (reference sequence). In DNA form, the CDR3 reads TGTGCCAGCAGCCGGCTGCCAGGGGGGAGAGATACGCAGTATTTT. Translation: CASSRLPGGRDTQYF.

The chain is built from TRBV6-1 and TRBJ1-1; perhaps TRBD1 as D (5 bases). V was cut by 2 bases and J by 0 bases, with 25 bases left in between. Per germline, CDR1 MNHNS and CDR2 SASEGT. The CDR3 consists of 20 residues. This CDR3 reads CASSEKGLGRGWAMNTEAFF. CDR3 coding DNA: TGTGCCAGCAGTGAAAAGGGTCTGGGGAGGGGTTGGGCCATGAACACTGAAGCTTTCTTT.

The chain combines TRBV27 with TRBJ2-1; TRBD2 might be the D (6 bases). Trimming took 8 bases from V and 5 from J, leaving 13 bases between them. The CDR3 has 13 residues. The V gene's germline CDR1 is MNHEY and CDR2 SMNVEV (reference sequence). The CDR3 region is CASARDSHNEQFF. CDR3 bases: TGTGCCAGCGCCCGGGACTCACACAATGAGCAGTTCTTC.

The chain employs TRBV11-2 and TRBJ1-2, with 10 bases identical to TRBD1. The junction had 8 bases not matched to a gene; V was cut back by 8 bases and J by 8 bases. There are 13 residues in the CDR3. The V gene's germline CDR1 is SGHAT and CDR2 FQNNGV. The CDR3 region has the DNA TGTGCCAGCGGGACAGGGGCGTCCTTCGGCTACACCTTC. Protein: CASGTGASFGYTF. Full variable domain (rest looked up from reference TRBV11-2 and TRBJ1-2): EAGVAQSPRYKIIEKRQSVAFWCNPISGHATLYWYQQILGQGPKLLIQFQNNGVVDDSQLPKDRFSAERLKGVDSTLKIQPAKLEDSAVYLCASGTGASFGYTFGSGTRLTVV.

This sequence joins TRBV21-1 and TRBJ1-1; the D segment call TRBD1 is taken from the table without a DNA check. TRBV21-1 has pseudogene status. The CDR3 sequence is 15 residues long. CDR3 coding DNA: TGTGCCAGCAGCAAAGCGGGACATATGAACACTGAAGCTTTCTTT. Translation: CASSKAGHMNTEAFF.

The chain is built from TRBV28 and TRBJ2-3; TRBD2 matches 7 bases. V shed 10 bases and J 6 bases; nucleotides not matched to a gene: 13. The germline gives CDR1 MDHEN, CDR2 SYDVKM. The CDR3 is 14 residues long. The CDR3 region has the DNA TGTGCCACCCAGGGTGGGGGGGTAAGGGATACGCAGTATTTT. Translating gives CATQGGGVRDTQYF.

The chain employs TRBV6-2 or TRBV6-3 and TRBJ2-1; 7 bases are a match to TRBD2. Germline V gene lookup returns CDR1 MNHEY and CDR2 SVGEGT. The CDR3 has 16 amino acids. The trim removed 4 bases at V and 4 bases at J, leaving 10 bases unmatched. This CDR3 is CASSSLGTSVYNEQFF. For the CDR3, the DNA is TGTGCCAGCAGTTCCCTTGGAACTAGCGTATACAATGAGCAGTTCTTC.

This clone was picked up one time. The chain uses TRBV6-4 and TRBJ2-7; 8 bases agree with TRBD1. V shed 2 bases, J shed 2 bases, and the junction held 8 bases outside the gene matches. CDR1 and CDR2 (germline): MRHNA, SNTAGT. The CDR3 consists of 16 residues. The CDR3 coding sequence is TGTGCCAGCAGTGACGGACAGGGAAGGGGTACCTACGAGCAGTACTTC. As protein: CASSDGQGRGTYEQYF.

V gene TRBV5-1 combines with J gene TRBJ2-3, with D perhaps matching TRBD2 (5 bases). The CDR3 runs 15 residues. The germline CDR1 and CDR2 sequences are SGHRS and YFSETQ. The V and J ends lost 2 bases and 2 bases respectively, with 12 bases between them. Here the CDR3 DNA reads TGCGCCAGCAGCTTAGTTGAGGGAGTCACAGATACGCAGTATTTT. This gives the protein CASSLVEGVTDTQYF.

The gene calls are TRBV7-9 and TRBJ1-2; D is perhaps TRBD1 (6 bases). The CDR3 spans 16 residues. Trimming removed 3 bases from V and 1 base from J, with 15 bases in between. Germline lookup yields CDR1 SEHNR and CDR2 FQNEAQ (reference sequence). The CDR3 coding sequence is TGTGCCAGCAGCTTTAGGCAGCAGGGGTTTAACTATGGCTACACCTTC. It codes for CASSFRQQGFNYGYTF.

The chain joins TRBV23-1 to TRBJ1-3, with no clear D. TRBV23-1 is sorted into the ORF group, with uncertain function. V dropped 2 bases and J dropped 7 bases, with 12 bases sitting between them. This CDR3 contains 14 residues. The CDR3 is CASSQGPGGNTIYF. The CDR3 DNA reads TGCGCCAGCAGTCAAGGACCGGGAGGGAACACCATATATTTT.

The rearrangement joins TRBV25-1 to TRBJ1-2; possibly TRBD1 for D (5 bases). Germline CDR1 reads MGHDK; CDR2 reads SYGVNS. This CDR3 contains 12 residues. Trimming took 4 bases from V and 4 from J, leaving 7 bases between them. CDR3 protein: CASSGDGYGYTF. DNA of the CDR3: TGTGCCAGCAGTGGGGACGGCTATGGCTACACCTTC.

CDR3 sequence reads: CASSYRQGTTEAFF. CDR3 nucleotides: TGTGCCAGCAGTTATAGACAGGGGACCACTGAAGCTTTCTTT. The chain joins TRBV6-2 or TRBV6-3 to TRBJ1-1, with TRBD1 identical over 8 bases. The CDR3 consists of 14 residues. With 3 bases clipped from V and 4 bases from J, the junction kept 4 bases outside the gene matches. The germline CDR1 and CDR2 sequences are MNHEY and SVGEGT.

V usage is TRBV24-1 and J usage is TRBJ2-1; 11 bases match TRBD2. Germline CDR1 reads KGHDR; CDR2 reads SFDVKD. The CDR3 sequence is 15 residues long. Trimming took 3 bases from V and 6 from J; bases not matched to a gene: 3. The CDR3: CATSDTSGSGNEQFF. CDR3 nucleotide sequence: TGTGCCACCAGTGATACTAGCGGGAGCGGCAATGAGCAGTTCTTC.

The V call is TRBV3-1 (or the pseudogene TRBV3-2), the J call TRBJ2-7; 9 nucleotides line up with TRBD2. Losses at the gene ends were 0 bases for V and 2 bases for J; bases not matched to a gene: 14. The CDR3 extends over 19 amino acids. Germline V CDR1 and CDR2: LGHDT, YNNKEL (reference sequence). CDR3 sequence (DNA): TGTGCCAGCAGCCAAGAGGCTCGGCTAGCGGGAATGGGCCCCTACGAGCAGTACTTC. This gives the protein CASSQEARLAGMGPYEQYF.